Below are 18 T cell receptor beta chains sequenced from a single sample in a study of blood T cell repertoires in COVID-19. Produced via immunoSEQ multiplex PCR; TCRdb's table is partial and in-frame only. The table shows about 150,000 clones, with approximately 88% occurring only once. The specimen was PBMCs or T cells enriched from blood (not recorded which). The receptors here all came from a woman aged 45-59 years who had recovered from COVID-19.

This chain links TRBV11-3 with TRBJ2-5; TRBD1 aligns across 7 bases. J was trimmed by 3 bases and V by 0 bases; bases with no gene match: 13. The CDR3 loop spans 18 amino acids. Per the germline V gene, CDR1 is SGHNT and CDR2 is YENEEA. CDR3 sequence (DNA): TGTGCCAGCAGCTTAGAGGTGGGGTTGCGACAGGGTGAAGAGACCCAGTACTTC. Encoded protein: CASSLEVGLRQGEETQYF.

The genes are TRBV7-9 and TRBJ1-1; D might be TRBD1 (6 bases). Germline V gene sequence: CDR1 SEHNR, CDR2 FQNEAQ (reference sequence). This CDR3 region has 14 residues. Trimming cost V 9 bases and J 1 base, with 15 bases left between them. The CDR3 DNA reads TGTGCCAGTACTCTACAGGGATCGAACACTGAAGCTTTCTTT. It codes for CASTLQGSNTEAFF.

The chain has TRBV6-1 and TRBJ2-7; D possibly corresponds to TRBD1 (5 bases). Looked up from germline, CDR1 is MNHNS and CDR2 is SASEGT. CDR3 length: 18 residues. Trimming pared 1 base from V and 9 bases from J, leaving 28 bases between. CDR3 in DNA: TGTGCCAGCAGTGAAGAGCGTTTTGAAGGGGATCCCTTATATGGGCAGTACTTC. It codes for CASSEERFEGDPLYGQYF.

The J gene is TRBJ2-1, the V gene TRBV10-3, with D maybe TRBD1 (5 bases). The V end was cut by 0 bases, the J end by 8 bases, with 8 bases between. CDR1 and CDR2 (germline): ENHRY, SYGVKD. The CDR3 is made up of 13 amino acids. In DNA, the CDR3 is TGTGCCATCAGTGAGTCTATAGGGGATGAGCAGTTCTTC. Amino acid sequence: CAISESIGDEQFF.

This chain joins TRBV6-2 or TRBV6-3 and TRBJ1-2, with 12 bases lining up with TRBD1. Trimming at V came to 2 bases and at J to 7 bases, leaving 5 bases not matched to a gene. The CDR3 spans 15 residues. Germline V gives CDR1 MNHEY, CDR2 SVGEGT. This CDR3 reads CASSYSGTGGFGYTF. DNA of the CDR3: TGTGCCAGCAGTTACAGCGGGACAGGGGGCTTTGGCTACACCTTC.

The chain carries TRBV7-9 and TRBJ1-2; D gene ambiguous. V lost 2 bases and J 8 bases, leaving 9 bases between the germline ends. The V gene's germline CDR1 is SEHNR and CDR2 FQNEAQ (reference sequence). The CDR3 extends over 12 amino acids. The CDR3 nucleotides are TGTGCCAGCAGCTTAAACCTAGGCGGCTACACCTTC. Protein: CASSLNLGGYTF. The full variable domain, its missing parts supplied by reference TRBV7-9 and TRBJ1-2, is DTGVSQNPRHKITKRGQNVTFRCDPISEHNRLYWYRQTLGQGPEFLTYFQNEAQLEKSRLLSDRFSAERPKGSFSTLEIQRTEQGDSAMYLCASSLNLGGYTFGSGTRLTVV.

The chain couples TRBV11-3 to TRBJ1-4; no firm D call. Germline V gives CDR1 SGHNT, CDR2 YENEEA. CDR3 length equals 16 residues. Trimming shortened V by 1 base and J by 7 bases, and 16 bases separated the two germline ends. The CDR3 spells CASSLGRRKEGEKLFF. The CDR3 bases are TGTGCCAGCAGCTTAGGTCGGCGCAAGGAGGGTGAAAAACTGTTTTTT.

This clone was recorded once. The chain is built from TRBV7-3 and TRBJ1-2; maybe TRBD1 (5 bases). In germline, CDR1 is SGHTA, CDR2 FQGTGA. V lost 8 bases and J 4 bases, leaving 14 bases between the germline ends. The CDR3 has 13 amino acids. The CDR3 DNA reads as TGTGCCAGCCTCTGGGGACTGATCTATGGCTACACCTTC. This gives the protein CASLWGLIYGYTF.

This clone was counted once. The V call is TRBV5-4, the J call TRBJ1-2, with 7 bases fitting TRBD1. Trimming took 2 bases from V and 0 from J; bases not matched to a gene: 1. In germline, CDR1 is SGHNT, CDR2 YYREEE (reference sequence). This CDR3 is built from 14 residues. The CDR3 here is CASSLGTANYGYTF. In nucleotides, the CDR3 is TGTGCCAGCAGCTTAGGGACAGCTAACTATGGCTACACCTTC.

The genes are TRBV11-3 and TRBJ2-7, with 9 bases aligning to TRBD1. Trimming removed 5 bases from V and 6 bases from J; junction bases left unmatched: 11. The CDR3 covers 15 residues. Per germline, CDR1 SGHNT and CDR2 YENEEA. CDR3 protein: CASSPDRGTGFEQYF. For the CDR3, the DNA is TGTGCCAGCAGCCCGGACAGGGGAACAGGATTCGAGCAGTACTTC.

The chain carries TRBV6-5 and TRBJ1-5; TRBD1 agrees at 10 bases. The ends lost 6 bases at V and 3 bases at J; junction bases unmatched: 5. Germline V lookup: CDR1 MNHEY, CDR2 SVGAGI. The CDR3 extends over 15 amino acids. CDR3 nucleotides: TGTGCCAGCAGCTCGACAGGGGGCCTCAATCAGCCCCAGCATTTT. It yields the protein CASSSTGGLNQPQHF.

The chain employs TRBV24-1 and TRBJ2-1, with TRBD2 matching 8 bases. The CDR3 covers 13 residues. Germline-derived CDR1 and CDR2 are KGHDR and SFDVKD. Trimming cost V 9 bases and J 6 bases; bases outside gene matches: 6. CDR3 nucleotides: TGTGCCACCCAGCGGGGGCCCTCCAATGAGCAGTTCTTC. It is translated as CATQRGPSNEQFF.

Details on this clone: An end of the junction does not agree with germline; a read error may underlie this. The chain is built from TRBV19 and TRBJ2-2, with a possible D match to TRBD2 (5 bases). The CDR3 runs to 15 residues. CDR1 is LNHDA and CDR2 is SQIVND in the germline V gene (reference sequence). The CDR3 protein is CASSMGLWSTGELFF. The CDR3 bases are TGTGCCAGTAGTATGGGCCTTTGGAGTACCGGGGAGTTGTTTTTT. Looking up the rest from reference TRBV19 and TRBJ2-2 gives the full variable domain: DGGITQSPKYLFRKEGQNVTLSCEQNLNHDAMYWYRQDPGQGLRLIYYSQIVNDFQKGDIAEGYSVSREKKESFPLTVTSAQKNPTAFYLCASSMGLWSTGELFFGEGSRLTVL.

CDR3 in amino acids: CASSPILRLGVSYEQYF. The CDR3 DNA sequence: TGTGCCAGCTCACCAATACTCAGACTCGGGGTGTCCTACGAGCAGTACTTC. The rearrangement uses TRBV18 and TRBJ2-7, with D possibly TRBD2 on 5 matching bases. V lost 2 bases and J lost 1, with 18 bases in between. Germline-derived CDR1 and CDR2 are KGHSH and LQKENI. This CDR3 contains 17 residues. Full variable domain (outside the CDR3, taken from reference TRBV18 and TRBJ2-7): NAGVMQNPRHLVRRRGQEARLRCSPMKGHSHVYWYRQLPEEGLKFMVYLQKENIIDESGMPKERFSAEFPKEGPSILRIQQVVRGDSAAYFCASSPILRLGVSYEQYFGPGTRLTVT.

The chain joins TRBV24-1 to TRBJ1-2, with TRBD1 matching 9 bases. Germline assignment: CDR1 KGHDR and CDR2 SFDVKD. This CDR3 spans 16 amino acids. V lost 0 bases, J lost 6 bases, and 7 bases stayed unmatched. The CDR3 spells CATSDLEGQGLNGYTF. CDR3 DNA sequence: TGTGCCACCAGTGATTTGGAGGGACAGGGTTTGAATGGCTACACCTTC.

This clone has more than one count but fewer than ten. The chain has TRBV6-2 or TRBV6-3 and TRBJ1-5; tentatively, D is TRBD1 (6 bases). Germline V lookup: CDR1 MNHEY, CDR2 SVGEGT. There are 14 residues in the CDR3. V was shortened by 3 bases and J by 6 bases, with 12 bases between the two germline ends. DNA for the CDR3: TGTGCCAGCAGTTATCAGGGGCCGGGTCAGCCCCAGCATTTT. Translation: CASSYQGPGQPQHF.

The CDR3: CASSSTQGVYNEQFF. The CDR3 nucleotides read TGTGCCAGCTCCTCCACGCAGGGGGTTTACAATGAGCAGTTCTTC. The V call is TRBV7-2, the J call TRBJ2-1; TRBD1 aligns across 7 bases. Looked up from germline, CDR1 is SGHTA and CDR2 is FQGNSA. V gave up 8 bases and J gave up 4 bases; unmatched junction bases: 11. This CDR3 region has 15 residues.

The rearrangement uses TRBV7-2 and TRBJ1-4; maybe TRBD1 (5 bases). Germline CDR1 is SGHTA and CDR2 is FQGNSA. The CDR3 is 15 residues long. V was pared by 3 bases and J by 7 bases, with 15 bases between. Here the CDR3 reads CASSFRGGNLEKLFF. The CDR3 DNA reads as TGTGCCAGCAGCTTTAGGGGCGGAAACCTTGAAAAACTGTTTTTT.